These 14 T cell receptor beta chains were all obtained from the same sample, sequenced in a study of vaccination effects on CD4 cells after COVID-19. Culture lasted about 11 days before CD4+ T cell isolation. For these receptors, no antigen is known. Method: immunoSEQ multiplex PCR; TCRdb's copy keeps in-frame clones and lacks some. The sample carries 50,000 or so clones, approximately 70% recorded once. The source was CD4+ T cells from PBMCs cultured without peptide, collected before COVID-19 vaccination. The receptors come from a human donor who received a COVID-19 vaccine.

The V gene is TRBV5-8, the J gene TRBJ2-1, with TRBD1 identical over 8 bases. The CDR3 extends over 14 amino acids. Germline V gives CDR1 SGHTS, CDR2 YDEGEE. V was pared by 2 bases and J by 7 bases, with 5 bases of the junction left unmatched. CDR3 protein: CASSFGTGRNEQFF. The CDR3, as DNA: TGTGCCAGCAGCTTCGGGACAGGACGGAATGAGCAGTTCTTC. Full variable domain (remainder filled in from reference TRBV5-8 and TRBJ2-1): EAGVTQSPTHLIKTRGQQATLRCSPISGHTSVYWYQQALGLGLQFLLWYDEGEERNRGNFPPRFSGRQFPNYSSELNVNALELEDSALYLCASSFGTGRNEQFFGPGTRLTVL.

This chain connects TRBV12-3 or TRBV12-4 to TRBJ1-5; D ambiguous. The CDR3 has 13 residues. Trimming stripped 5 bases from V and 4 bases from J, with 9 bases between. The CDR3 region has the DNA TGTGCCAGCAGTCCCTCATCAAATCAGCCCCAGCATTTT. Translating it yields CASSPSSNQPQHF.

The rearrangement uses TRBV7-2 and TRBJ2-3; 14 bases line up with TRBD2. V gave up 6 bases and J gave up 6 bases; unmatched junction bases: 5. This CDR3 comprises 15 residues. CDR1 is SGHTA, CDR2 FQGNSA, per germline. The CDR3 loop is CASRTSGRAGDTQYF. The DNA for the CDR3 is TGTGCCAGCAGGACTAGCGGGAGGGCCGGTGATACGCAGTATTTT.

The chain couples TRBV6-2 or TRBV6-3 to TRBJ2-7; 14 bases align to TRBD2. Germline CDR1 reads MNHEY; CDR2 reads SVGEGT. The CDR3 is 16 residues long. J lost 3 bases, V lost 5 bases, and 6 bases had no gene match. CDR3 nucleotide sequence: TGTGCCAGCAGTGGGACTAGCGGGGGCCGAGGCTACGAGCAGTACTTC. Protein product: CASSGTSGGRGYEQYF.

This clone was found once. The chain links TRBV30 to TRBJ2-3; TRBD1 agrees at 7 bases. Per the germline V gene, CDR1 is GTSNPN and CDR2 is SVGIG (reference sequence). This CDR3 has 14 residues. Germline trimming cut 0 bases from V and 1 base from J; bases unmatched to any gene: 1. CDR3 nucleotide sequence: TGTGCCTGGAGTGTTCAGGGGGGCACAGATACGCAGTATTTT. Encoded protein: CAWSVQGGTDTQYF. Looking up the rest from reference TRBV30 and TRBJ2-3 gives the full variable domain: SQTIHQWPATLVQPVGSPLSLECTVEGTSNPNLYWYRQAAGRGLQLLFYSVGIGQISSEVPQNLSASRPQDRQFILSSKKLLLSDSGFYLCAWSVQGGTDTQYFGPGTRLTVL.

This rearrangement joins TRBV19 to TRBJ2-3; TRBD2 matches at 10 bases. Germline V gene data show CDR1 as LNHDA and CDR2 as SQIVND (reference sequence). The length of the CDR3 is 16 residues. V was pared by 3 bases and J by 6 bases, with 9 bases of the junction left unmatched. For the CDR3, the DNA is TGTGCCAGTAGTATCACGGCTAGCGGGAGTATGGATACGCAGTATTTT. This translates into CASSITASGSMDTQYF.

This chain uses TRBV25-1 with TRBJ2-7; D is uncertain. Germline values: CDR1 MGHDK, CDR2 SYGVNS. The germline V and J ends were trimmed by 4 bases and 0 bases, with 13 bases remaining between them. There are 15 residues in the CDR3. In DNA form, the CDR3 reads TGTGCCAGCAGTGTACAGTGGAACAGCTCCTACGAGCAGTACTTC. Its translation is CASSVQWNSSYEQYF.

This clone was detected only a few times. Compared with germline, one end of the junction differs, possibly owing to a read error. The chain carries TRBV7-7 and TRBJ1-1; unclear D gene. In germline, CDR1 is SSHAT, CDR2 FNYEAQ (reference sequence). The CDR3 length is 13 residues. This chain's CDR3 is CASSLGPATEAFF. In nucleotides, the CDR3 is TGTGCTAGCAGCTTAGGCCCGGCTACTGAAGCTTTCTTT.

In DNA, the CDR3 is TGTGCCAGCAGCTTTCGACTAGCGGCCAACGAGCAGTACTTC. Residues: CASSFRLAANEQYF. V is TRBV5-5 and J is TRBJ2-7, with 9 bases aligning to TRBD2. There are 14 residues in the CDR3. CDR1 is SGHKS, CDR2 YYEKEE, per germline (reference sequence). V dropped 2 bases and J dropped 5; count of bases not matched to a gene: 5. Complete variable domain (other parts from reference TRBV5-5 and TRBJ2-7): DAGVTQSPTHLIKTRGQQVTLRCSPISGHKSVSWYQQVLGQGPQFIFQYYEKEERGRGNFPDRFSARQFPNYSSELNVNALLLGDSALYLCASSFRLAANEQYFGPGTRLTVT.

CDR3 bases: TGTGCCAGCAGTTACGGTTCGAGGGACGAGCAGTACTTC. Its protein is CASSYGSRDEQYF. This sequence joins TRBV6-5 and TRBJ2-7; tentatively, D is TRBD2 (5 bases). The germline CDR1 and CDR2 sequences are MNHEY and SVGAGI. Trimming cost V 2 bases and J 5 bases, with 10 bases left between them. This CDR3 contains 13 residues.

In DNA form, the CDR3 reads TGTGCCAGCAGCTTGGGACAGTATTCACCCCTCCACTTT. Its translation: CASSLGQYSPLHF. The chain carries TRBV5-6 and TRBJ1-6; maybe TRBD1 (5 bases). Germline lookup yields CDR1 SGHDT and CDR2 YYEEEE. CDR3 length: 13 residues. Trimming stripped 0 bases from V and 8 bases from J, with 6 bases between.

This clone was seen a single time. The V call is TRBV6-4, the J call TRBJ1-2; 8 bases line up with TRBD1. Germline CDR1 is MRHNA and CDR2 is SNTAGT. The CDR3 contains 14 residues. The ends lost 4 bases at V and 8 bases at J; junction bases unmatched: 9. The CDR3 DNA reads as TGTGCCAGCAGTGTCACACAGGGGGGAAACGGCTACACCTTC. Translated, it gives CASSVTQGGNGYTF.

This clone was picked up a small number of times. This chain links TRBV4-1 with TRBJ1-5; D is unresolved. Trimming left V 0 bases short and J 6 bases short, with 12 bases between. Looked up from germline, CDR1 is MGHRA and CDR2 is YSYEKL. The CDR3 is 15 residues long. CDR3 DNA: TGCGCCAGCAGCCAAGATTTGGCAGTCAGTCAGCCCCAGCATTTT. It translates to CASSQDLAVSQPQHF.

CDR3 coding DNA: TGTGCCAGCAGCCCACAGGGGACTTATGGCTACACCTTC. Translated, it gives CASSPQGTYGYTF. The J gene is TRBJ1-2, the V gene TRBV7-9; 7 bases align to TRBD1. CDR1 is SEHNR, CDR2 FQNEAQ, per germline (reference sequence). CDR3 length: 13 residues. The trim removed 5 bases at V and 5 bases at J, leaving 5 bases unmatched.